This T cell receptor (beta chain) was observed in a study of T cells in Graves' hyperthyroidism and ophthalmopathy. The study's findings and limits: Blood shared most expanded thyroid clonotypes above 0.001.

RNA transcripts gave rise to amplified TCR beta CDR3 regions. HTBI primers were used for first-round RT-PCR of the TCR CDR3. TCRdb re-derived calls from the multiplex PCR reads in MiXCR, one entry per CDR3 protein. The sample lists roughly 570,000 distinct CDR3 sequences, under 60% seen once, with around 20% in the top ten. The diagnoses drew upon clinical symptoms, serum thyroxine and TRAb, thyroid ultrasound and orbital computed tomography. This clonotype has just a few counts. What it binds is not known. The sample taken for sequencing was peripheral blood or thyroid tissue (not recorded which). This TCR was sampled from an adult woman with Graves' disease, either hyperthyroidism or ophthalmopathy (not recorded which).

The DNA for the CDR3 is TGTGCCAGCAGTTTACAGGGTCTCGATGGCTACACCTTC. Translation gives CASSLQGLDGYTF. The chain couples TRBV6-2 or TRBV6-3 to TRBJ1-2; D possibly corresponds to TRBD1 (6 bases). The CDR3 totals 13 residues. Germline-derived CDR1 and CDR2 are MNHEY and SVGEGT. Trimming took off 4 bases at V and 6 bases at J, with 12 bases between the two ends.